The entry below describes one T cell receptor (beta chain). This record comes from a study of control samples from healthy donors and cancer patients. The method was immunoSEQ multiplex PCR; TCRdb's version includes in-frame clones alone and lacks a portion of them. The table shows about 160,000 clones, with 80% to 95% occurring only once. Trimming took 6 bases from V and 6 from J, leaving 13 bases between them. There are 13 residues in the CDR3. Germline V CDR1 and CDR2: SGDLS, YYNGEE. This sequence originates from a woman aged 25 to 39 in good health. The sample comprised blood. The rearrangement uses TRBV9 and TRBJ2-1; tentatively, D is TRBD2 (7 bases). The CDR3 DNA reads TGTGCCAGCACCAATAGGGGGGGCAATGAGCAGTTCTTC. Protein product: CASTNRGGNEQFF.